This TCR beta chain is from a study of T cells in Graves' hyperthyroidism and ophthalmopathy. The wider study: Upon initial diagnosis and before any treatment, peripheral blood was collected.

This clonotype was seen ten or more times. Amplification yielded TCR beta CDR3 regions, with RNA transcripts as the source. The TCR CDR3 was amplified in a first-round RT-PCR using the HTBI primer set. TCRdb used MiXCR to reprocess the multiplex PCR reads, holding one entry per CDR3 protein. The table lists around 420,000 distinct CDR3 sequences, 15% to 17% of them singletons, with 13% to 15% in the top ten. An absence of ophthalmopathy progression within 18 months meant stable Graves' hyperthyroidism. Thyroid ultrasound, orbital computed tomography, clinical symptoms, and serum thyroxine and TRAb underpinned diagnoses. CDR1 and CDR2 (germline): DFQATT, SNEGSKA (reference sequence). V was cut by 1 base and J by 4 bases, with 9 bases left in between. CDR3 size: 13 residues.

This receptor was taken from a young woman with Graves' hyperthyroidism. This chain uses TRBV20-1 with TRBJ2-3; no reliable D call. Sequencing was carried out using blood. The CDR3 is CSARGQRADTQYF. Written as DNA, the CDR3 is TGCAGTGCTAGAGGTCAAAGGGCAGATACGCAGTATTTT.